These 26 T cell receptor beta chains originate from one sample sequenced in a study of graft-versus-host responses after intestinal transplantation. Some clones are missing from TCRdb's copy, which holds only in-frame ones; the method was immunoSEQ multiplex PCR. The table shows fewer than 70,000 clones, with roughly 92% occurring only once. The sample consisted of bone marrow, taken 734 days after intestinal transplantation. The receptors originated from a human patient who received an intestinal transplant, so some T cells may come from the graft donor.

J is TRBJ2-5 and V is TRBV5-6; TRBD1 might be the D (6 bases). CDR1 SGHDT and CDR2 YYEEEE come from the germline V gene. The CDR3 spans 16 residues. V was clipped by 1 base and J by 5 bases, with 18 bases between them. The CDR3 protein is CASSLSLDSWGETQYF. Here the CDR3 DNA reads TGTGCCAGCAGCTTGTCTCTGGACAGCTGGGGGGAGACCCAGTACTTC.

The gene calls are TRBV19 and TRBJ2-5; 9 bases agree with TRBD1. The germline V gene encodes CDR1 LNHDA and CDR2 SQIVND (reference sequence). J gave up 2 bases and V 3 bases, and 4 bases lay outside the gene matches. The CDR3 is made up of 15 amino acids. The CDR3 region is CASSINRGQQETQYF. As DNA, the CDR3 is TGTGCCAGTAGTATTAACAGGGGGCAGCAAGAGACCCAGTACTTC.

Concerning this clone: The identical CDR3 is also encoded by other nucleotide sequences in the sample. The CDR3 nucleotides are TGTGCCAGCAGCTTAGAGGGGCAGGGGGCGGGTCAGCCCCAGCATTTT. Protein sequence: CASSLEGQGAGQPQHF. V and J are TRBV7-9 and TRBJ1-5; 8 bases are shared with TRBD1. Germline CDR1 is SEHNR and CDR2 is FQNEAQ (reference sequence). This CDR3 comprises 16 residues. The junction had 8 bases not matched to a gene; V was cut back by 1 base and J by 6 bases.

The chain has TRBV5-1 and TRBJ2-5; 9 bases agree with TRBD2. Trimming took 0 bases from V and 5 from J; bases not matched to a gene: 5. The germline V gene has CDR1 SGHRS and CDR2 YFSETQ. The CDR3 is 15 amino acids. The CDR3: CASSLGSGSRETQYF. Here the CDR3 DNA reads TGCGCCAGCAGCTTGGGTAGCGGGAGCAGGGAGACCCAGTACTTC.

CDR3 loop: CASSESHSLPTGELFF. CDR3 nucleotide sequence: TGTGCCAGCAGTGAATCACATTCCCTACCCACCGGGGAGCTGTTTTTT. The genes are TRBV2 and TRBJ2-2; D unresolved. The CDR3 has 16 amino acids. Looked up from germline, CDR1 is SNHLY and CDR2 is FYNNEI. Deletions cut 2 bases from V and 4 bases from J, with 14 bases between.

The chain links TRBV7-9 to TRBJ1-2; TRBD1 aligns across 9 bases. CDR3 length: 16 residues. The J segment lost 4 bases and the V segment lost 4 bases, leaving 10 bases of the junction unmatched. Germline V gene data show CDR1 as SEHNR and CDR2 as FQNEAQ (reference sequence). CDR3 in amino acids: CASSSRDRAPSYGYTF. In DNA, the CDR3 is TGTGCCAGCAGCTCCCGGGACAGGGCTCCATCCTATGGCTACACCTTC.

For the CDR3, the DNA is TGTGCCAGCAGTTACGCCGACTGGACCGGGGAGCTGTTTTTT. The encoded protein is CASSYADWTGELFF. V gene TRBV6-5 combines with J gene TRBJ2-2; D unclear. V was clipped by 2 bases and J by 5 bases, with 9 bases between them. Germline V gene sequence: CDR1 MNHEY, CDR2 SVGAGI. This CDR3 is 14 amino acids long.

The V and J genes are TRBV7-9 and TRBJ1-1; no firm D call. The CDR3 loop spans 14 amino acids. Per the germline V gene, CDR1 is SEHNR and CDR2 is FQNEAQ (reference sequence). V lost 5 bases and J 2 bases, leaving 12 bases between the germline ends. As DNA, the CDR3 is TGTGCCAGCAGCCCGTCTGTCTCAAACACTGAAGCTTTCTTT. Its protein is CASSPSVSNTEAFF.

The genes are TRBV11-2 and TRBJ1-1; D is uncertain. This CDR3 has 16 residues. Trimming pared 5 bases from V and 4 bases from J, leaving 20 bases between. Germline CDR1 is SGHAT and CDR2 is FQNNGV. The CDR3 nucleotides read TGTGCCAGCAGCCGAATTAAAGATGGACGGCTCACTGAAGCTTTCTTT. It encodes CASSRIKDGRLTEAFF.

The chain has TRBV27 and TRBJ2-1; 9 positions agree with TRBD2. Germline V CDR1 and CDR2: MNHEY, SMNVEV (reference sequence). This CDR3 contains 13 residues. V lost 7 bases and J lost 7; bases outside the gene matches: 5. The CDR3 DNA reads TGTGCCAGCACGCGGGGGGGAAGGAATGAGCAGTTCTTC. Translation gives CASTRGGRNEQFF.

The V and J genes are TRBV23-1 and TRBJ2-7; D gene unclear. TRBV23-1 is an open reading frame, and its role is uncertain. The V and J ends lost 9 bases and 1 base respectively, with 13 bases between them. The CDR3 is made up of 13 amino acids. CDR3 protein: CAREKIESYEQYF. CDR3 DNA sequence: TGCGCCAGAGAGAAAATCGAATCCTACGAGCAGTACTTC.

The J gene is TRBJ2-5, the V gene TRBV4-2; 10 nucleotides agree with TRBD2. Germline V gene sequence: CDR1 LGHNA, CDR2 YNFKEQ. This CDR3 spans 15 amino acids. Germline trimming cut 0 bases from V and 2 bases from J; bases unmatched to any gene: 0. The CDR3 nucleotides read TGTGCCAGCAGCCAAGAAGCGGGAGGGCAAGAGACCCAGTACTTC. Amino acids: CASSQEAGGQETQYF.

The V and J genes are TRBV15 and TRBJ1-5; D unresolved. The length of the CDR3 is 12 residues. CDR1 is LNHNV and CDR2 is YYDKDF in the germline V gene (reference sequence). V lost 4 bases and J lost 5, with 6 bases in between. The CDR3 coding sequence is TGTGCCACCAGCAAGAGGGATCAGCCCCAGCATTTT. Its translation is CATSKRDQPQHF.

V and J are TRBV5-1 and TRBJ2-1; unclear D gene. Deletions cut 4 bases from V and 5 bases from J, with 10 bases between. The CDR3 covers 13 residues. Germline V gene sequence: CDR1 SGHRS, CDR2 YFSETQ. The CDR3 nucleotides are TGCGCCAGCAGCGGAATGGTAGACAATGAGCAGTTCTTC. Its translation: CASSGMVDNEQFF.

The chain is built from TRBV30 and TRBJ2-7, with 9 positions matching TRBD2. V gave up 1 base and J gave up 4 bases; unmatched junction bases: 5. The germline V gene encodes CDR1 GTSNPN and CDR2 SVGIG (reference sequence). The CDR3 is 14 residues long. The CDR3 DNA reads TGTGCCTGGAGTGCCCTTAGCGGGAGTTACGAGCAGTACTTC. Amino acid sequence: CAWSALSGSYEQYF.

This chain links TRBV7-9 with TRBJ1-4; maybe TRBD1 (5 bases). The length of the CDR3 is 18 residues. Germline loops: CDR1 SEHNR, CDR2 FQNEAQ (reference sequence). The V gene lost 2 bases and the J gene lost 8 bases, with 24 bases spanning the gap. CDR3 residues: CASSLPPHAGRWNEKLFF. CDR3 DNA sequence: TGTGCCAGCAGCTTACCTCCTCACGCAGGGAGGTGGAACGAAAAACTGTTTTTT.

The CDR3: CASSPPWGNTGELFF. As DNA, the CDR3 is TGTGCCAGCAGCCCCCCGTGGGGGAACACCGGGGAGCTGTTTTTT. The chain employs TRBV7-9 and TRBJ2-2; D ambiguous. The CDR3 is 15 amino acids. Trimming left V 5 bases short and J 1 base short, with 11 bases between. Looked up from germline, CDR1 is SEHNR and CDR2 is FQNEAQ (reference sequence).

J is TRBJ1-2 and V is TRBV5-5; D perhaps matches TRBD1 (6 bases). The V end was cut by 3 bases, the J end by 8 bases, with 32 bases between. The CDR3 loop spans 19 amino acids. The germline V gene encodes CDR1 SGHKS and CDR2 YYEKEE (reference sequence). The CDR3 DNA reads as TGTGCCAGCAGCTCACCGATCGAACCGGGACCGCTAAACCAGGGGGGCTACACCTTC. This encodes CASSSPIEPGPLNQGGYTF.

The chain links TRBV5-4 to TRBJ2-7; possibly TRBD1 or TRBD2 for D (5 bases each). CDR1 and CDR2 from the germline V gene are SGHNT and YYREEE (reference sequence). V was clipped by 4 bases and J by 4 bases, with 27 bases between them. The CDR3 extends over 18 amino acids. CDR3 residues: CASSHQTGTNPNGYEQYF. The CDR3 coding sequence is TGTGCCAGCAGCCACCAAACCGGGACCAACCCCAATGGGTACGAGCAGTACTTC.

The gene calls are TRBV19 and TRBJ2-1, with 10 bases lining up with TRBD1. V was pared by 6 bases and J by 3 bases, with 5 bases of the junction left unmatched. The CDR3 extends over 15 amino acids. The germline CDR1 and CDR2 sequences are LNHDA and SQIVND (reference sequence). The CDR3 coding sequence is TGTGCCAGTAGCACCCGGGACAGGGGCTACAATGAGCAGTTCTTC. It specifies CASSTRDRGYNEQFF.

V and J are TRBV5-1 and TRBJ2-5, with TRBD1 as a possible D gene (5 bases). The length of the CDR3 is 13 residues. The ends were cut back, 2 bases at V and 1 base at J, with 6 bases in the middle. Germline CDR1 reads SGHRS; CDR2 reads YFSETQ. Here the CDR3 reads CASSFQGQETQYF. CDR3 in DNA: TGCGCCAGCAGCTTCCAGGGCCAAGAGACCCAGTACTTC.

The J gene is TRBJ2-7, the V gene TRBV2; D might be TRBD1 or TRBD2, each matching 5 bases. The CDR3 extends over 16 amino acids. From germline, CDR1 is SNHLY and CDR2 FYNNEI. V lost 8 bases and J lost 2, with 22 bases in between. The CDR3 DNA follows: TGTGCCAGCTACCCCACTATCCGGGACCCCCCCTACGAGCAGTACTTC. This codes for CASYPTIRDPPYEQYF.

This chain uses TRBV27 with TRBJ2-3; D ambiguous. The germline V gene encodes CDR1 MNHEY and CDR2 SMNVEV (reference sequence). Trimming left V 1 base short and J 2 bases short, with 7 bases between. This CDR3 contains 14 residues. Here the CDR3 reads CASSLYAPTDTQYF. Here the CDR3 DNA reads TGTGCCAGCAGTTTATACGCTCCCACAGATACGCAGTATTTT.

This clone was seen a single time. This rearrangement joins TRBV6-5 to TRBJ2-1; tentatively, D is TRBD1 or TRBD2 (5 bases each). The CDR3 length is 13 residues. Germline V gives CDR1 MNHEY, CDR2 SVGAGI. V was trimmed by 2 bases and J by 6 bases, leaving 8 bases between them. The CDR3 is CASSYGGTNEQFF. The CDR3 DNA follows: TGTGCCAGCAGTTACGGGGGAACCAATGAGCAGTTCTTC.

This chain uses TRBV6-6 with TRBJ1-4; unclear D gene. Looked up from germline, CDR1 is MNHNY and CDR2 is SVGAGI (reference sequence). The V end lost 0 bases, the J end lost 14 bases, and 19 bases lay between the germline ends. CDR3 length equals 15 residues. The CDR3: CASSYSINGKISLFF. In DNA, the CDR3 is TGTGCCAGCAGTTACTCGATTAATGGCAAAATTTCGCTGTTTTTT.

The rearrangement joins TRBV5-1 to TRBJ2-2, with 7 bases fitting TRBD1. The CDR3 has 14 residues. The V and J ends lost 7 bases and 5 bases, in that order; junction bases with no gene match: 8. Germline loops: CDR1 SGHRS, CDR2 YFSETQ. CDR3 nucleotide sequence: TGCGCCAGCCAAGGGGGCCTGGGGACCGGGGAGCTGTTTTTT. As protein: CASQGGLGTGELFF.